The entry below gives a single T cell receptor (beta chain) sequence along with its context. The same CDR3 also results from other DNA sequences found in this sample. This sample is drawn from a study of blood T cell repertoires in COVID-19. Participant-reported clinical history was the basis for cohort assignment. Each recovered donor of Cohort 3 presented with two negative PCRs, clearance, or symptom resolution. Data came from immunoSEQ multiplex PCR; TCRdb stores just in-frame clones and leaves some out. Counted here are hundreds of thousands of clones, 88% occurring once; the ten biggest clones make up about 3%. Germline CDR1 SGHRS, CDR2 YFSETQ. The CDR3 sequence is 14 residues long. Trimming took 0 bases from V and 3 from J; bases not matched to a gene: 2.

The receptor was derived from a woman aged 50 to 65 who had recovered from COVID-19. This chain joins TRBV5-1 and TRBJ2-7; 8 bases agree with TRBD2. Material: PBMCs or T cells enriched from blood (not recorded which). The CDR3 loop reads CASSLDRGGYEQYF. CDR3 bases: TGCGCCAGCAGCTTGGATCGGGGGGGCTACGAGCAGTACTTC.